This T cell receptor beta chain was identified in a study of OX40 agonist ivuxolimab in advanced cancers. Study-level background: Patients in dose escalation had liver, melanoma, kidney or head and neck cancers. Findings and limits, study-wide: Nonresponders, in some cases, also had low normalized T-cell clonal expansion.

The CDR3 contains 11 residues. J was trimmed by 10 bases and V by 1 base; bases with no gene match: 3. Germline CDR1 and CDR2: SQVTM and ANQGSEA. Sequenced by immunoSEQ multiplex PCR; TCRdb stores in-frame clones only, minus some. The sample has roughly 62,000 clones, around 90% seen once; the top ten hold about 3.8%. By frequency in the sample, this clone is medium-sized (0.01 to 0.1%). Antigen specificity is unknown. The sequence derives from an adult with an advanced solid tumor such as melanoma, head and neck, liver or kidney cancer. The specimen comprised CD4+ or CD8+ T cells sorted from blood, sampled in a trial of the OX40 agonist ivuxolimab. This chain uses TRBV29-1 with TRBJ1-1, with 7 bases lining up with TRBD1. The CDR3 DNA follows: TGCAGCGTTGAAGTGAACAGGGGAGCTTTCTTT. It encodes CSVEVNRGAFF.